This T cell receptor beta chain was retrieved from a study of blood T cell repertoires in COVID-19. Study information: Sites in the United States, Italy and Spain provided acute and convalescent COVID-19 samples.

Sequencing used immunoSEQ multiplex PCR; TCRdb keeps in-frame clones, though not all of them. The table shows a few hundred thousand clones, with approximately 90% occurring only once. The ends lost 2 bases at V and 0 bases at J; junction bases unmatched: 3. The CDR3 is 16 amino acids. Germline V CDR1 and CDR2: SEHNR, FQNEAQ (reference sequence). In assigning cohorts, the study relied on participant-reported clinical history. This sequence was found in a woman aged 40 to 50 with acute COVID-19. The genes are TRBV7-9 and TRBJ2-1; the match to TRBD2 covers 8 bases. Input material: PBMCs or T cells enriched from blood (not recorded which). CDR3 sequence (DNA): TGTGCCAGCAGCTTATTAGCGGGGACCTCCTACAATGAGCAGTTCTTC. Translation: CASSLLAGTSYNEQFF.